These 21 T cell receptor beta chains share one sample of origin, sequenced in a study of blood T cell repertoires in COVID-19. The protocol was immunoSEQ multiplex PCR, while the TCRdb copy is restricted to in-frame clones and leaves out a portion. The repertoire includes some 130,000 clones, 79% of them detected once, and about 4% sits in the top ten. Sample: peripheral blood. These receptors all come from a woman aged 80 or older with acute or convalescent COVID-19.

V gene TRBV28 combines with J gene TRBJ1-1, with D possibly matching TRBD1 (6 bases). Trimming left V 6 bases short and J 1 base short, with 15 bases between. Germline CDR1 is MDHEN and CDR2 is SYDVKM. The CDR3 contains 15 residues. The CDR3 region has the DNA TGTGCCAGCAGCCCGGCCGGGACACCGAACACTGAAGCTTTCTTT. It specifies CASSPAGTPNTEAFF.

The chain carries TRBV29-1 and TRBJ2-1; 7 nucleotides align to TRBD2. Germline V lookup: CDR1 SQVTM, CDR2 ANQGSEA. The CDR3 totals 15 residues. Trimming cost V 4 bases and J 9 bases; bases outside gene matches: 15. The CDR3 DNA follows: TGCAGCGTTGCATTCTTCGGCGGGAGTATTAGTGAGCAGTTCTTC. Amino acids: CSVAFFGGSISEQFF.

This clone has only a few counts. A junction boundary mismatches the germline segment, possibly from a read error. This chain links TRBV4-2 with TRBJ2-7; 13 bases match TRBD2. The CDR3 has 14 residues. Germline V gene lookup returns CDR1 LGHNA and CDR2 YNFKEQ. In DNA, the CDR3 is TGTGCCAGCAGCCAAACGGGACTAGCGGGATACAGCGACTTC. Translation gives CASSQTGLAGYSDF.

The chain joins TRBV30 to TRBJ2-5, with 10 bases lining up with TRBD2. The germline V gene encodes CDR1 GTSNPN and CDR2 SVGIG (reference sequence). This CDR3 region has 13 residues. V was clipped by 3 bases and J by 4 bases; unmatched bases: 2. CDR3 DNA sequence: TGTGCCTGGAGGGCTAGCGGGAGAGAGACCCAGTACTTC. As protein: CAWRASGRETQYF.

The chain employs TRBV18 and TRBJ1-5; D gene unclear. V was cut by 2 bases and J by 2 bases, with 10 bases left in between. Germline loops: CDR1 KGHSH, CDR2 LQKENI. The CDR3 has 15 residues. The CDR3 region is CASSPVGGRNQPQHF. The DNA of the CDR3 is TGTGCCAGCTCACCAGTTGGCGGTCGCAATCAGCCCCAGCATTTT.

This chain uses TRBV19 with TRBJ1-2, with D possibly TRBD1 on 6 matching bases. V gave up 5 bases and J gave up 2 bases, with 12 bases separating them. The CDR3 covers 14 residues. In germline, CDR1 is LNHDA, CDR2 SQIVND (reference sequence). In DNA, the CDR3 is TGTGCCAGTAGTGTTTCGCAGGGGAACTATGGCTACACCTTC. This translates into CASSVSQGNYGYTF.

The chain carries TRBV6-5 and TRBJ2-7, with 9 nucleotides matching TRBD2. Germline loops: CDR1 MNHEY, CDR2 SVGAGI. V gave up 2 bases and J gave up 4 bases; unmatched junction bases: 6. CDR3 size: 15 residues. Here the CDR3 DNA reads TGTGCCAGCAGTTACAGGGGACTAGCTCGGTACGAGCAGTACTTC. It specifies CASSYRGLARYEQYF.

Here the CDR3 reads CASARGNGYTF. The CDR3 region has the DNA TGTGCCAGCGCCCGGGGAAATGGCTACACCTTC. The rearrangement uses TRBV7-9 and TRBJ1-2; D is unresolved. There are 11 residues in the CDR3. Germline CDR1 reads SEHNR; CDR2 reads FQNEAQ (reference sequence). Trimming removed 8 bases at V and 6 bases at J, with 10 bases between.

This clone was seen only once. The chain is built from TRBV4-3 and TRBJ2-3, with D hard to call. Deletions cut 5 bases from V and 0 bases from J, with 12 bases between. Germline values: CDR1 LGHNA, CDR2 YSLEER. The CDR3 loop spans 15 amino acids. The CDR3 DNA is TGCGCCAGCAGCTCCCAGGCAGGTAGCACAGATACGCAGTATTTT. Encoded protein: CASSSQAGSTDTQYF.

The genes are TRBV10-3 and TRBJ2-4; TRBD1 matches 9 bases. From germline, CDR1 is ENHRY and CDR2 SYGVKD. V shed 3 bases, J shed 6 bases, and the junction held 3 bases outside the gene matches. This CDR3 is built from 14 residues. The CDR3 coding sequence is TGTGCCATCAGTGAACGGACAGGGGTAAACATTCAGTACTTC. Its protein product is CAISERTGVNIQYF.

The CDR3 DNA reads as TGTGCCAGCAGTTTATGGTCCCCGGGGACGGGGGAAGAGACCCAGTACTTC. Its protein product is CASSLWSPGTGEETQYF. The rearrangement links TRBV27 to TRBJ2-5, with D perhaps matching TRBD2 (6 bases). Germline assignment: CDR1 MNHEY and CDR2 SMNVEV (reference sequence). The CDR3 extends over 17 amino acids. Trimming removed 1 base from V and 3 bases from J, with 18 bases in between.

This clone was observed once. The rearrangement joins TRBV7-2 to TRBJ1-4; TRBD1 agrees at 7 bases. V shed 5 bases, J shed 7 bases, and the junction held 10 bases outside the gene matches. The length of the CDR3 is 15 residues. Germline V lookup: CDR1 SGHTA, CDR2 FQGNSA. Here the CDR3 reads CASSPPGGRGEKLFF. The DNA for the CDR3 is TGTGCCAGCAGCCCACCAGGGGGGAGAGGTGAAAAACTGTTTTTT.

For the CDR3, the DNA is TGTGCCAGCAGTTACCCACAGGGTTCGTTCTATGGCTACACCTTC. This translates into CASSYPQGSFYGYTF. The rearrangement joins TRBV6-6 to TRBJ1-2; perhaps TRBD1 as D (6 bases). Germline lookup yields CDR1 MNHNY and CDR2 SVGAGI (reference sequence). CDR3 size: 15 residues. Trimming removed 2 bases at V and 4 bases at J, with 14 bases between.

The chain employs TRBV24-1 and TRBJ1-5; D call uncertain. The CDR3 length is 13 residues. Germline values: CDR1 KGHDR, CDR2 SFDVKD. The V end was cut by 9 bases, the J end by 0 bases, with 8 bases between. In nucleotides, the CDR3 is TGTGCCACCCGAGAGGATAGCAATCAGCCCCAGCATTTT. It codes for CATREDSNQPQHF.

This clone was recorded a few times. V usage is TRBV2 and J usage is TRBJ2-7; 11 positions match TRBD2. CDR3 size: 14 residues. After removal of 6 bases from V and 6 bases from J, the junction contained 7 bases not matched to a gene. Germline V gene data show CDR1 as SNHLY and CDR2 as FYNNEI. CDR3 nucleotide sequence: TGTGCCAGCAGCCGGACTAGCGGGCTCGGCGAGCAGTACTTC. Translating it yields CASSRTSGLGEQYF.

The chain combines TRBV6-1 with TRBJ2-7; 7 nucleotides align to TRBD2. The ends lost 2 bases at V and 6 bases at J; junction bases unmatched: 4. This CDR3 contains 13 residues. CDR1 and CDR2 from the germline V gene are MNHNS and SASEGT. CDR3 loop: CASSERGGREQYF. Written as DNA, the CDR3 is TGTGCCAGCAGTGAAAGGGGAGGGCGCGAGCAGTACTTC.

The chain uses TRBV9 and TRBJ2-7; D gene ambiguous. The germline gives CDR1 SGDLS, CDR2 YYNGEE. The V gene lost 4 bases and the J gene lost 7 bases, with 18 bases spanning the gap. The CDR3 runs 14 residues. The CDR3 DNA reads TGTGCCAGCAGCCCGTCGATTACGCTCGGGGAGCAGTACTTC. Its translation is CASSPSITLGEQYF.

The genes are TRBV30 and TRBJ1-4; TRBD1 might be the D (5 bases). The CDR3 is 20 residues long. Between the trimmed V and J ends, which lost 4 bases and 0 bases, there was a span of 27 bases. Germline lookup yields CDR1 GTSNPN and CDR2 SVGIG (reference sequence). The CDR3 protein is CAWTSKGLWGTFATNEKLFF. CDR3 nucleotide sequence: TGTGCCTGGACCTCGAAAGGGTTATGGGGCACCTTTGCAACTAATGAAAAACTGTTTTTT.

This clone was seen a single time. This rearrangement joins TRBV28 to TRBJ2-6; TRBD2 is a possible D gene (6 bases). Germline values: CDR1 MDHEN, CDR2 SYDVKM. Between the trimmed V and J ends, which lost 10 bases and 2 bases, there was a span of 18 bases. The CDR3 runs 16 residues. CDR3 residues: CATGGAGRPGANVLTF. The CDR3, as DNA: TGTGCCACCGGTGGGGCAGGGAGGCCTGGGGCCAACGTCCTGACTTTC.

CDR3 nucleotides: TGTGCCAGCATCCGGGACAGCGGGGAGCTGTTTTTT. It specifies CASIRDSGELFF. J is TRBJ2-2 and V is TRBV7-2; 7 nucleotides agree with TRBD1. The germline CDR1 and CDR2 sequences are SGHTA and FQGNSA. The CDR3 is 12 amino acids. Germline trimming cut 7 bases from V and 7 bases from J; bases unmatched to any gene: 3.

The chain couples TRBV4-3 to TRBJ1-6; a weak D match, TRBD1 (5 bases). The ends were cut back, 1 base at V and 13 bases at J, with 14 bases in the middle. Germline CDR1 LGHNA, CDR2 YSLEER. The CDR3 has 14 residues. The CDR3 DNA reads as TGCGCCAGCAGCCAAGCGGGGGGAGCAGCGCCCCTCCACTTT. Translating gives CASSQAGGAAPLHF.